This is a list of T cell receptor beta chains from one sample in a study of T cell clones after liver transplantation. The method was immunoSEQ multiplex PCR; TCRdb's version includes in-frame clones alone and lacks a portion of them. The sample records over 55,000 clones, about 73% being singletons. The input for sequencing was CD4+ T cells from blood, taken at the approximately 15-month timepoint. These receptors were taken from a human patient who received a liver transplant. Some T cells could come from the graft donor. The CDR3 runs from the conserved cysteine through the conserved F or W. A D gene is named only where the DNA matches it firmly. Part of the rows lack a size; the others show once, few, many or a class for expanded clones.

clone_size	v_call	j_call	d_call	cdr3_aa	cdr3_nt
NA	TRBV5-1	TRBJ2-2	NA	CASSLADWNTGELFF	TGCGCCAGCAGCTTGGCCGACTGGAACACCGGGGAGCTGTTTTTT
once	TRBV4-2	TRBJ2-5	TRBD2	CASSQDVQAGGWETQYF	TGTGCCAGCAGCCAAGATGTACAAGCGGGGGGGTGGGAGACCCAGTACTTC
once	TRBV6-1	TRBJ2-4	TRBD1	CASSEVGQGGLAKNIQYF	TGTGCCAGCAGTGAAGTGGGACAGGGGGGACTAGCCAAAAACATTCAGTACTTC
NA	TRBV5-6	TRBJ2-1	NA	CASSFLAPSYNEQFF	TGTGCCAGCAGCTTTCTAGCTCCTTCCTACAATGAGCAGTTCTTC
NA	TRBV18	TRBJ2-1	NA	CASSPSGQTYNEQFF	TGTGCCAGCTCACCGTCGGGACAAACCTACAATGAGCAGTTCTTC
NA	TRBV10-3	TRBJ1-6	NA	CAISGGPLEGPNSPLHF	TGTGCCATCAGTGGAGGGCCATTGGAGGGACCCAATTCACCCCTCCACTTT
NA	TRBV18	TRBJ2-5	NA	CASSPLRGALQETQYF	TGTGCCAGCTCACCACTTAGGGGGGCTCTCCAAGAGACCCAGTACTTC
NA	TRBV18	TRBJ2-2	NA	CASSPARYTGELFF	TGTGCCAGCTCACCAGCTCGGTACACCGGGGAGCTGTTTTTT
NA	TRBV15	TRBJ1-4	NA	CATSRDGGTAEKLFF	TGTGCCACCAGCAGAGATGGAGGGACGGCTGAAAAACTGTTTTTT
NA	TRBV27	TRBJ2-7	NA	CASRLEWGGYEQYF	TGTGCCAGCAGACTAGAGTGGGGAGGCTACGAGCAGTACTTC